This T cell receptor (beta chain) stems from a study of graft-versus-host responses after intestinal transplantation. About the study: The whole recipient group had anti-thymocyte globulin induction followed by tacrolimus and steroids for approximately three years. Whole-study findings and limits: Elevated graft-versus-host to host-versus-graft clonal ratios in allografts were recorded for patients with graft-donor T cell macrochimerism.

Repertoires were generated with immunoSEQ multiplex PCR, while TCRdb's copy carries only in-frame clones and drops some. The table records roughly 97,000 clones, 91% of them present only once. Per germline, CDR1 LNHNV and CDR2 YYDKDF (reference sequence). Losses at the gene ends were 4 bases for V and 1 base for J; bases not matched to a gene: 6. This CDR3 spans 15 amino acids. As concerns this clone: Its antigen remains unknown.

The origin of this receptor is a human donor who was the organ donor for an intestinal transplant. V is TRBV15 and J is TRBJ2-7; 8 bases are shared with TRBD1. The sample here was unstimulated CD4+ T cells sorted from spleen or lymph node cells, taken before transplant. CDR3 protein: CATSNGQGASYEQYF. In DNA, the CDR3 is TGTGCCACCAGCAACGGACAGGGAGCGTCCTACGAGCAGTACTTC.